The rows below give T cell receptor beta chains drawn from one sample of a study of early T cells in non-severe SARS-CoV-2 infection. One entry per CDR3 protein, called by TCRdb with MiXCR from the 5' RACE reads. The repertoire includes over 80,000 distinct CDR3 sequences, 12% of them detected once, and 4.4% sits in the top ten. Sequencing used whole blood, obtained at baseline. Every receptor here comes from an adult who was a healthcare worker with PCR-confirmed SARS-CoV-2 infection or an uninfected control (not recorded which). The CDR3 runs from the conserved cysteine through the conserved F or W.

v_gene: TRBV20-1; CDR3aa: CSARGFLAYEQYF
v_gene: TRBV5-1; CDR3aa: CASSLMAGQPQHF
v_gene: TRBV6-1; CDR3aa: CASSAGPTGGDPYEQYF
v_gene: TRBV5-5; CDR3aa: CASSAYQGGLGEQYF
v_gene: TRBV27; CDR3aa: CASSLSENSPLHF
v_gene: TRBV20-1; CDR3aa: CSAPRGADRVDTEAFF
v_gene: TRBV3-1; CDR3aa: CASSQEGRSTYEQYF
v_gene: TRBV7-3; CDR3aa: CASSLTGVAVTGELFF
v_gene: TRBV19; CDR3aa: CASSIGISTDTQYF
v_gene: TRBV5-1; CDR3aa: CASSSGLAGVGDTQYF
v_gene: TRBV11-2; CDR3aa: CASSLTGYTYNEQFF